These 23 T cell receptor beta chains share one sample of origin, sequenced in a study of vaccination effects on CD4 cells after COVID-19. Assay: immunoSEQ multiplex PCR; the TCRdb copy retains only in-frame clones and omits some. This table holds roughly 56,000 clones, 55% to 85% found once. What these receptors recognize is not known. ViraFEST assay sequencing came after antigen-specific CD4+ T cells were expanded with viral peptide pools. Isolation of CD4+ T cells took place after 10 days of culture. As their vaccination, participants received two doses of either BNT162b2 or mRNA-1273. Sequencing was performed on CD4+ T cells from PBMCs cultured with HCoV-229E spike peptides, taken after COVID-19 vaccination. These receptors all stem from a human donor who received a COVID-19 vaccine.

CDR3 sequence: CASSQDPPGSGANVLTF. In DNA, the CDR3 is TGCGCCAGCAGCCAAGACCCCCCGGGCTCTGGGGCCAACGTCCTGACTTTC. The chain links TRBV4-1 to TRBJ2-6; D is unclear. Germline CDR1 and CDR2: MGHRA and YSYEKL. V lost 0 bases, J lost 0 bases, and 9 bases lay in between. This CDR3 comprises 17 residues.

The rearrangement uses TRBV6-6 and TRBJ1-1, with D unresolved. V was cut by 2 bases and J by 3 bases, with 4 bases left in between. The germline CDR1 and CDR2 sequences are MNHNY and SVGAGI (reference sequence). This CDR3 is 12 amino acids long. Written as DNA, the CDR3 is TGTGCCAGCAGTTACGGGGACACTGAAGCTTTCTTT. This sequence encodes CASSYGDTEAFF.

This chain joins TRBV10-2 and TRBJ2-5, with D possibly matching TRBD1 (6 bases). The CDR3 loop spans 12 amino acids. V was pared by 10 bases and J by 3 bases, with 12 bases between. Germline CDR1 reads WSHSY; CDR2 reads SAAADI. CDR3 bases: TGCGCCACTGACTCAGGGGAAGAGACCCAGTACTTC. It translates to CATDSGEETQYF.

The CDR3 protein is CASSLGRGRGETQYF. As DNA, the CDR3 is TGTGCCAGCAGCTTGGGACGGGGGCGTGGAGAGACCCAGTACTTC. The chain couples TRBV7-7 to TRBJ2-5; possibly TRBD1 or TRBD2 for D (6 bases each). The CDR3 runs 15 residues. Deletions cut 3 bases from V and 4 bases from J, with 15 bases between. CDR1 is SSHAT, CDR2 FNYEAQ, per germline (reference sequence).

This clone was counted only a few times. V and J are TRBV1 and TRBJ1-6. TRBV1 is assigned pseudogene status. The CDR3 is 12 amino acids. DNA for the CDR3: TGCACCAGCAGCCAGGAAACTTCACCCCTCCACTTT. As protein: CTSSQETSPLHF.

This chain uses TRBV24-1 with TRBJ1-4, with D possibly TRBD1 on 6 matching bases. Trimming cost V 6 bases and J 8 bases, with 12 bases left between them. Germline CDR1 reads KGHDR; CDR2 reads SFDVKD. This CDR3 is built from 13 residues. The CDR3 sequence: CATSNREHEKLFF. CDR3 in DNA: TGTGCCACCAGTAACAGGGAGCACGAAAAACTGTTTTTT.

This sequence joins TRBV24-1 and TRBJ2-7; 8 bases are a match to TRBD2. With V trimmed by 11 bases and J by 6 bases, 8 bases remained unmatched. The CDR3 has 12 amino acids. CDR1 is KGHDR, CDR2 SFDVKD, per germline. The DNA of the CDR3 is TGTGCCAGCGCCGGGGGGGGAGTCGAGCAGTACGTC. This gives the protein CASAGGGVEQYV.

The chain carries TRBV5-1 and TRBJ1-6; unclear D gene. V gave up 4 bases and J gave up 6 bases, with 14 bases separating them. The CDR3 is made up of 15 amino acids. The germline V gene has CDR1 SGHRS and CDR2 YFSETQ. The CDR3 DNA sequence: TGCGCCAGCAGCAGAGCAGAGAAGGCTAATTCACCCCTCCACTTT. Its protein is CASSRAEKANSPLHF.

This clone appeared a single time. V and J are TRBV7-8 and TRBJ1-5; D may be TRBD1 (5 bases). Trimming left V 2 bases short and J 7 bases short, with 15 bases between. Germline loops: CDR1 SGHVS, CDR2 FQNEAQ. The CDR3 length is 15 residues. The chain's CDR3 is CASSLRGLQGQPQHF. Here the CDR3 DNA reads TGTGCCAGCAGCTTAAGGGGTCTTCAGGGCCAGCCCCAGCATTTT.

V usage is TRBV7-3 and J usage is TRBJ2-2; D not resolved. Per the germline V gene, CDR1 is SGHTA and CDR2 is FQGTGA. There are 13 residues in the CDR3. V lost 6 bases and J lost 5, with 10 bases in between. DNA of the CDR3: TGTGCCAGCAGTCCCACCGGGACCGGGGAGCTGTTTTTT. Amino acids: CASSPTGTGELFF.

The chain has TRBV6-5 and TRBJ2-5; no firm D call. This CDR3 has 15 amino acids. V was pared by 3 bases and J by 0 bases, with 11 bases between. Germline V gene lookup returns CDR1 MNHEY and CDR2 SVGAGI. CDR3 nucleotide sequence: TGTGCCAGCAGTTATACCCGAACAAACCAAGAGACCCAGTACTTC. Its protein product is CASSYTRTNQETQYF.

This clone appeared a few times. The gene calls are TRBV4-1 and TRBJ1-6, with 8 bases matching TRBD1. The CDR3 sequence is 16 residues long. Per germline, CDR1 MGHRA and CDR2 YSYEKL. With 5 bases clipped from V and 7 bases from J, the junction kept 10 bases outside the gene matches. For the CDR3, the DNA is TGCGCCAGCAGCATAGAACGGGGACAGGCGAATTCACCCCTCCACTTT. Translating gives CASSIERGQANSPLHF.

The gene calls are TRBV5-8 and TRBJ2-6; possibly TRBD1 for D (6 bases). The CDR3 has 14 amino acids. Trimming stripped 4 bases from V and 8 bases from J, with 13 bases between. Germline CDR1 reads SGHTS; CDR2 reads YDEGEE. The CDR3 nucleotides read TGTGCCAGCAGCATAATTACAGGGTCCAACGTCCTGACTTTC. Translating gives CASSIITGSNVLTF. Together with reference TRBV5-8 and TRBJ2-6, the CDR3 gives the full variable domain: EAGVTQSPTHLIKTRGQQATLRCSPISGHTSVYWYQQALGLGLQFLLWYDEGEERNRGNFPPRFSGRQFPNYSSELNVNALELEDSALYLCASSIITGSNVLTFGAGSRLTVL.

This chain links TRBV2 with TRBJ2-3, with D perhaps given as TRBD1 or TRBD2 (5 bases each). The CDR3 covers 15 residues. CDR1 is SNHLY, CDR2 FYNNEI, per germline. Trimming shortened V by 5 bases and J by 4 bases, and 16 bases separated the two germline ends. CDR3 in DNA: TGTGCCAGCAGTTCGATTTTTCGGGGCCCAGATACGCAGTATTTT. This codes for CASSSIFRGPDTQYF.

The J gene is TRBJ2-5, the V gene TRBV4-1, with TRBD2 matching over 8 bases. The germline gives CDR1 MGHRA, CDR2 YSYEKL. CDR3 length: 17 residues. The V gene end was trimmed by 0 bases and the J gene end by 2 bases; junction bases not matched to a gene: 8. In nucleotides, the CDR3 is TGCGCCAGCAGCCAAGATTTGCGGGGGGCGCCGCAAGAGACCCAGTACTTC. Translation gives CASSQDLRGAPQETQYF.

V and J are TRBV19 and TRBJ1-1, with no clear D. There are 13 residues in the CDR3. V lost 10 bases and J lost 5, with 17 bases in between. CDR1 and CDR2 from the germline V gene are LNHDA and SQIVND (reference sequence). The CDR3 DNA reads TGTGCCACCTCGATCCCAAGGGCAACTGAAGCTTTCTTT. As protein: CATSIPRATEAFF.

This chain links TRBV29-1 with TRBJ2-5, with 15 bases that match TRBD2. This CDR3 has 15 residues. The V segment lost 4 bases and the J segment 6 bases; nucleotides outside the gene matches: 6. Per germline, CDR1 SQVTM and CDR2 ANQGSEA. CDR3 loop: CSVGGLAGGLQTQYF. The CDR3 DNA sequence: TGCAGCGTTGGAGGACTAGCGGGGGGGCTACAGACCCAGTACTTC. Based on the CDR3 plus reference TRBV29-1 and TRBJ2-5, the full variable domain is SAVISQKPSRDICQRGTSLTIQCQVDSQVTMMFWYRQQPGQSLTLIATANQGSEATYESGFVIDKFPISRPNLTFSTLTVSNMSPEDSSIYLCSVGGLAGGLQTQYFGPGTRLLVL.

The J gene is TRBJ2-1, the V gene TRBV7-8; D may be TRBD1 or TRBD2 (5 bases each). Trimming took 1 base from V and 7 from J, leaving 14 bases between them. CDR3 length: 15 amino acids. Germline assignment: CDR1 SGHVS and CDR2 FQNEAQ. CDR3 coding DNA: TGTGCCAGCAGCTTAGTACTAGGAAAGGGGAATGAGCAGTTCTTC. This encodes CASSLVLGKGNEQFF.

V is TRBV19 and J is TRBJ2-1; D is unclear. Germline V gene lookup returns CDR1 LNHDA and CDR2 SQIVND (reference sequence). Trimming cost V 3 bases and J 9 bases, with 15 bases left between them. The CDR3 is made up of 14 amino acids. The CDR3, as DNA: TGTGCCAGTAGTATGCTTAGAGCCTCCGGTGAGCAGTTCTTC. It specifies CASSMLRASGEQFF.

The chain carries TRBV7-8 and TRBJ2-3; TRBD2 aligns across 10 bases. J gave up 2 bases and V 5 bases, and 4 bases lay outside the gene matches. Germline assignment: CDR1 SGHVS and CDR2 FQNEAQ. CDR3 length: 15 amino acids. CDR3 nucleotides: TGTGCCAGCAGCCCCGGGACTAGCGACACAGATACGCAGTATTTT. This sequence encodes CASSPGTSDTDTQYF.

This rearrangement joins TRBV5-1 to TRBJ2-1, with TRBD2 identical over 13 bases. The ends lost 1 base at V and 0 bases at J; junction bases unmatched: 10. The CDR3 has 20 amino acids. The germline V gene has CDR1 SGHRS and CDR2 YFSETQ. CDR3 region: CASSLLLAGGRSISYNEQFF. As DNA, the CDR3 is TGCGCCAGCAGCTTGCTACTAGCGGGGGGGCGTTCCATCTCCTACAATGAGCAGTTCTTC.

The chain uses TRBV2 and TRBJ1-3; D is ambiguous. Between the trimmed V and J ends, which lost 2 bases and 0 bases, there was a span of 8 bases. The CDR3 is 15 amino acids. CDR1 is SNHLY and CDR2 is FYNNEI in the germline V gene. The CDR3 DNA is TGTGCCAGCAGTGAACGAGTGAACTCTGGAAACACCATATATTTT. Translation gives CASSERVNSGNTIYF.

The chain has TRBV7-3 and TRBJ2-7, with a possible D match to TRBD1 (6 bases). The CDR3 is made up of 15 amino acids. V lost 5 bases and J 3 bases, leaving 17 bases between the germline ends. CDR1 is SGHTA and CDR2 is FQGTGA in the germline V gene. DNA of the CDR3: TGTGCCAGCAGCGTAGAACCGGGACAAAACTACGAGCAGTACGTC. This sequence encodes CASSVEPGQNYEQYV.